These T cell receptor beta chains were read from a single sample in a study of cytomegalovirus exposure and HLA in healthy donors. Repertoires were generated with immunoSEQ multiplex PCR, while TCRdb's copy carries only in-frame clones and drops some. This sample has roughly 110,000 clones, with about 84% found just once. Sequencing was performed on PBMCs. These receptors were obtained from a man under 40 in good health and CMV-seronegative. CDR3s include the opening cysteine and the closing phenylalanine or tryptophan. Each record gives: CDR3 length, D gene, clone size, J gene, V gene, CDR3 DNA, CDR3 protein. D genes are given only for firm matches. Only some rows state a clone size, as once, few, many or a class for expanded clones.

16 . . TRBJ2-1 TRBV6-5 TGTGCCAGCAGTTACTCGATCTGGGCCTCCTACAATGAGCAGTTCTTC CASSYSIWASYNEQFF
14 . . TRBJ1-5 TRBV10-3 TGTGCCATCAGTGACAGTGATAGCAATCAGCCCCAGCATTTT CAISDSDSNQPQHF
14 . . TRBJ1-5 TRBV12-2 TGTGCAAGTCGCTCAGAAGGGGCCGGTCAGCCCCAGCATTTT CASRSEGAGQPQHF
15 . . TRBJ1-1 TRBV5-1 TGCGCCAGCAGCTTGGCCCGACAGCCTAACACTGAAGCTTTCTTT CASSLARQPNTEAFF
15 TRBD1 . TRBJ2-2 TRBV19 TGTGCCAGTAGTCCTAGACAGGGGAACACCGGGGAGCTGTTTTTT CASSPRQGNTGELFF
13 TRBD1 once TRBJ2-7 TRBV29-1 TGCAGCGTTGATGGGCAGGGGGACTACGAGCAGTACTTC CSVDGQGDYEQYF
14 . . TRBJ2-2 TRBV5-4 TGTGCCAGCAGCTTGTGGCCGAACACCGGGGAGCTGTTTTTT CASSLWPNTGELFF
12 . once TRBJ1-2 TRBV23-1 TGCGCCAGCAGTCAATGTGAGTATGGCTACACCTTC CASSQCEYGYTF
15 TRBD1 . TRBJ1-4 TRBV7-9 TGTGCCAGCAGCTTAGCCGCAGGGGGAGAAGAAAAACTGTTTTTT CASSLAAGGEEKLFF
14 . . TRBJ2-7 TRBV30 TGTGCCTGGAGTGTACGGCTAGGGGGCTACGAGCAGTACTTC CAWSVRLGGYEQYF
12 . few TRBJ2-1 TRBV5-6 TGTGCCAGCAGCTTTGGGGGGTACGAGCAGTTCTTC CASSFGGYEQFF
13 . . TRBJ2-2 TRBV9 TGTGCCAGCAGCCCAGAGGGTTCCGGGGAGCTGTTTTTT CASSPEGSGELFF
14 TRBD2 . TRBJ2-1 TRBV19 TGTGCCAGTAGTATGACTAGCGGCTACAATGAGCAGTTCTTC CASSMTSGYNEQFF
13 . . TRBJ2-2 TRBV11-1 TGTGCCAGCAGCTTTACTAACGCCGGGGAGCTGTTTTTT CASSFTNAGELFF
14 . . TRBJ1-2 TRBV30 TGTGCCTGGAGCAAAGCGCAACGGGGCTATGGCTACACCTTC CAWSKAQRGYGYTF
15 . . TRBJ1-4 TRBV5-1 TGCGCCAGCAGCGGGACCGGGACAAGGAATGAAAAACTGTTTTTT CASSGTGTRNEKLFF
13 . . TRBJ1-1 TRBV7-3 TGTGCCAGCAGCTTCAGGGAACACACTGAAGCTTTCTTT CASSFREHTEAFF
14 TRBD1 . TRBJ2-7 TRBV27 TGTGCCACCCGGGTACCGGGACAGGGTCTTCAGCAGTACTTC CATRVPGQGLQQYF
13 . . TRBJ2-2 TRBV27 TGTGCCAGCAGCTCGTGGGAGACCGGGGAGCTGTTTTTT CASSSWETGELFF
15 . once TRBJ1-2 TRBV15 TGTGCCACCAAGACCTCGGACAGCTCTCAATATGGCTACACCTTC CATKTSDSSQYGYTF
14 TRBD2 . TRBJ2-1 TRBV6-5 TGTGCCAGCAGAAGCCGGGACTACTACAATGAGCAGTTCTTC CASRSRDYYNEQFF
15 TRBD1 . TRBJ1-1 TRBV6-5 TGTGCCAGCAGTCCTCCAGGGACAGGGGGCACTGAAGCTTTCTTT CASSPPGTGGTEAFF
15 . few TRBJ2-7 TRBV28 TGTGCCAGCAGTCCCCGGGAGGGGGCGTTCTCCGAGCAGTACTTC CASSPREGAFSEQYF